This T cell receptor (beta chain) was captured by sequencing in a study of blood T cells in healthy people across ages. Study details: Researchers report that template switching captured about one barcoded beta molecule per two T cells.

Looked up from germline, CDR1 is SGHRS and CDR2 is YFSETQ. The CDR3 is 13 amino acids. Trimming at V came to 5 bases and at J to 8 bases, leaving 7 bases not matched to a gene. A second 7 to 11 cycle PCR used barcoded and J-beta primers. Via MiXCR, TCRdb re-called the 5' RACE reads, giving one row per CDR3 protein. The sample contains around 670,000 distinct CDR3 sequences, approximately 30% of which appear only once. For this clonotype: Given a much more abundant clone one base away, this may be a read error.

The sample was blood. This receptor was obtained from a woman aged 80 or over in good health. The rearrangement uses TRBV5-1 and TRBJ1-2; 9 bases are shared with TRBD1. The CDR3 reads CASSPLGQGGYTF. In DNA, the CDR3 is TGCGCCAGCAGTCCTCTGGGACAGGGCGGCTACACCTTC.